The 30 T cell receptor beta chains below were found in one sample sequenced in a study of blood T cells in healthy people across ages. Primed by a sample-barcoded 5' primer and a J-beta primer mix, a second PCR proceeded for roughly 7 to 11 cycles. TCRdb fed the 5' RACE reads into MiXCR, producing one record per CDR3 protein. The table has under 1,000,000 distinct CDR3 sequences, about half seen once. Sequenced sample: blood. The receptors originated from a man older than 75 in good health.

The V call is TRBV10-3, the J call TRBJ2-7; 8 positions match TRBD1. CDR3 length: 15 amino acids. The V gene end was trimmed by 6 bases and the J gene end by 2 bases; junction bases not matched to a gene: 9. Germline lookup yields CDR1 ENHRY and CDR2 SYGVKD. The CDR3 bases are TGTGCCATCAGAGACCCGGGACAGGAGACCTACGAGCAGTACTTC. Translated: CAIRDPGQETYEQYF.

This clonotype was observed at least ten times. This sequence joins TRBV12-3 or TRBV12-4 and TRBJ2-1, with 7 bases identical to TRBD2. The CDR3 has 15 amino acids. The J segment lost 4 bases and the V segment lost 2 bases, leaving 5 bases of the junction unmatched. In nucleotides, the CDR3 is TGTGCCAGCAGTTTAATGTCTAGCGGTTACAATGAGCAGTTCTTC. This codes for CASSLMSSGYNEQFF.

This clonotype was seen a few times. This sequence joins TRBV30 and TRBJ2-7; D is unclear. The CDR3 is 12 amino acids. In germline, CDR1 is GTSNPN, CDR2 SVGIG (reference sequence). Trimming pared 1 base from V and 5 bases from J, leaving 9 bases between. CDR3 sequence (DNA): TGTGCCTGGAGTGGGAATATGAACGAGCAGTACTTC. It encodes CAWSGNMNEQYF.

This clonotype has ten or more counts. The chain has TRBV6-2 or TRBV6-3 and TRBJ2-5, with a tentative D call TRBD2 (5 bases). This CDR3 region has 14 residues. Germline V gene lookup returns CDR1 MNHEY and CDR2 SVGEGT. The V gene lost 7 bases and the J gene lost 5 bases, with 17 bases spanning the gap. CDR3 amino acids: CASTGRGEIETQYF. The CDR3 nucleotides are TGTGCCAGCACCGGCCGGGGAGAAATTGAGACCCAGTACTTC.

This clonotype was seen a handful of times. This chain connects TRBV3-1 to TRBJ2-1; 7 positions agree with TRBD2. The J segment lost 3 bases and the V segment lost 4 bases, leaving 6 bases of the junction unmatched. Germline loops: CDR1 LGHDT, CDR2 YNNKEL (reference sequence). The CDR3 is made up of 15 amino acids. CDR3 in DNA: TGTGCCAGCAGCCCGAGTGGGACTAACTACAATGAGCAGTTCTTC. As protein: CASSPSGTNYNEQFF.

This chain joins TRBV2 and TRBJ2-7, with 10 bases identical to TRBD1. After removal of 6 bases from V and 3 bases from J, the junction contained 8 bases not matched to a gene. The CDR3 is 15 amino acids. Germline V lookup: CDR1 SNHLY, CDR2 FYNNEI. CDR3 sequence (DNA): TGTGCCAGCAGCTCCAGGGACAGGGGACGCTACGAGCAGTACTTC. This translates into CASSSRDRGRYEQYF. Full variable domain (missing parts from reference TRBV2 and TRBJ2-7): EPEVTQTPSHQVTQMGQEVILRCVPISNHLYFYWYRQILGQKVEFLVSFYNNEISEKSEIFDDQFSVERPDGSNFTLKIRSTKLEDSAMYFCASSSRDRGRYEQYFGPGTRLTVT.

A few counts support this clonotype. The chain employs TRBV24-1 and TRBJ2-7, with no clear D. CDR1 and CDR2 from the germline V gene are KGHDR and SFDVKD. Trimming shortened V by 4 bases and J by 0 bases, and 15 bases separated the two germline ends. CDR3 length equals 16 residues. CDR3 loop: CATSDTDPGTSYEQYF. The CDR3 coding sequence is TGTGCCACCAGTGACACCGACCCAGGTACCTCCTACGAGCAGTACTTC.

The chain employs TRBV27 and TRBJ2-5; TRBD2 agrees at 7 bases. The CDR3 totals 16 residues. Germline CDR1 and CDR2: MNHEY and SMNVEV (reference sequence). J gave up 5 bases and V 4 bases, and 13 bases lay outside the gene matches. The CDR3 sequence: CASSSMVAGDGETQYF. CDR3 sequence (DNA): TGTGCCAGCAGTTCAATGGTCGCGGGAGATGGGGAGACCCAGTACTTC.

There are a few counts of this clonotype. The chain is built from TRBV20-1 and TRBJ2-7; 9 bases map to TRBD2. CDR3 length equals 15 residues. The germline CDR1 and CDR2 sequences are DFQATT and SNEGSKA (reference sequence). V lost 5 bases to trimming and J lost 0 bases; unmatched junction nucleotides: 8. The CDR3 reads CSAPQREVSSYEQYF. DNA of the CDR3: TGCAGTGCTCCTCAGCGGGAGGTAAGCTCCTACGAGCAGTACTTC.

This clonotype was recorded a few times. The V and J genes are TRBV10-3 and TRBJ2-1; 11 bases match TRBD2. Near its end, the DNA agrees better with TRBJ2-7, so the J call may be wrong. The CDR3 extends over 15 amino acids. Looked up from germline, CDR1 is ENHRY and CDR2 is SYGVKD. The CDR3 nucleotides read TGTGCCATCAGTCTTAGCGGGAGGGAGGGCAATGAGCAGTACTTC. Amino acid sequence: CAISLSGREGNEQYF.

The gene calls are TRBV29-1 and TRBJ1-2; no reliable D call. The V end was cut by 3 bases, the J end by 2 bases, with 13 bases between. The CDR3 consists of 14 residues. Germline CDR1 is SQVTM and CDR2 is ANQGSEA. CDR3 region: CSVDRPGRNYGYTF. CDR3 nucleotides: TGCAGCGTTGATCGGCCAGGACGAAACTATGGCTACACCTTC. The full variable domain, with the rest looked up from reference TRBV29-1 and TRBJ1-2, is SAVISQKPSRDICQRGTSLTIQCQVDSQVTMMFWYRQQPGQSLTLIATANQGSEATYESGFVIDKFPISRPNLTFSTLTVSNMSPEDSSIYLCSVDRPGRNYGYTFGSGTRLTVV.

This clonotype has more than one count but fewer than ten. The chain couples TRBV5-1 to TRBJ2-7; D is undetermined. The germline V gene encodes CDR1 SGHRS and CDR2 YFSETQ. The CDR3 is 13 residues long. Trimming cost V 4 bases and J 2 bases, with 10 bases left between them. CDR3 bases: TGCGCCAGCAGCCCGAGCGCTCCCTACGAGCAGTACTTC. This translates into CASSPSAPYEQYF.

Many counts were recorded for this clonotype. The chain carries TRBV7-2 and TRBJ2-1; D gene unclear. This CDR3 region has 11 residues. CDR1 is SGHTA, CDR2 FQGNSA, per germline. V lost 7 bases and J 7 bases, leaving 8 bases between the germline ends. CDR3 region: CASTIRNEQFF. The CDR3 nucleotides read TGTGCCAGCACCATACGAAATGAGCAGTTCTTC.

This chain links TRBV20-1 with TRBJ2-1; D unresolved. Germline CDR1 and CDR2: DFQATT and SNEGSKA (reference sequence). The ends were cut back, 6 bases at V and 11 bases at J, with 14 bases in the middle. This CDR3 has 11 amino acids. CDR3 sequence reads: CSAAPENKQFF. The DNA for the CDR3 is TGCAGTGCGGCGCCCGAGAATAAGCAGTTCTTC.

The genes are TRBV9 and TRBJ2-1; TRBD1 matches 7 bases. The CDR3 is 14 residues long. Per the germline V gene, CDR1 is SGDLS and CDR2 is YYNGEE. V trimming: 3 bases; J trimming: 5 bases; junction bases outside the gene matches: 5. The CDR3 is CASSGPGQNNEQFF. For the CDR3, the DNA is TGTGCCAGCAGCGGACCGGGACAGAACAATGAGCAGTTCTTC.

The rearrangement uses TRBV2 and TRBJ1-4; maybe TRBD1 (5 bases). V lost 6 bases and J lost 11, with 16 bases in between. Germline assignment: CDR1 SNHLY and CDR2 FYNNEI. The CDR3 contains 13 residues. CDR3 in amino acids: CASSRAQESKLFF. The CDR3 DNA reads TGTGCCAGCAGCAGGGCGCAGGAGTCGAAACTGTTTTTT. Supplemented by reference TRBV2 and TRBJ1-4, the full variable domain reads EPEVTQTPSHQVTQMGQEVILRCVPISNHLYFYWYRQILGQKVEFLVSFYNNEISEKSEIFDDQFSVERPDGSNFTLKIRSTKLEDSAMYFCASSRAQESKLFFGSGTQLSVL.

The rearrangement joins TRBV2 to TRBJ2-7, with 10 bases aligning to TRBD1. The CDR3 spans 15 residues. CDR1 is SNHLY and CDR2 is FYNNEI in the germline V gene. V was clipped by 6 bases and J by 2 bases; unmatched bases: 7. DNA of the CDR3: TGTGCCAGCAGCCCTGTGGGGACAGGGGCCTACGAGCAGTACTTC. It specifies CASSPVGTGAYEQYF.

This clonotype was seen a handful of times. The chain joins TRBV20-1 to TRBJ2-1, with D unclear. Germline-derived CDR1 and CDR2 are DFQATT and SNEGSKA (reference sequence). The CDR3 loop spans 17 amino acids. The V and J ends lost 0 bases and 0 bases respectively, with 15 bases between them. The CDR3 sequence is CSARDPTSILSYNEQFF. The CDR3 DNA reads as TGCAGTGCTAGAGATCCAACTTCTATCCTCTCCTACAATGAGCAGTTCTTC.

This clonotype was observed a handful of times. CDR3 DNA: TGTGCCAGCAGCCGCGGTGGACAGTCCCTCTATGGCTACACCTTC. It translates to CASSRGGQSLYGYTF. V is TRBV7-2 and J is TRBJ1-2, with a possible D match to TRBD1 (6 bases). This CDR3 has 15 residues. The V end was cut by 5 bases, the J end by 4 bases, with 17 bases between. CDR1 is SGHTA, CDR2 FQGNSA, per germline.

The chain employs TRBV12-3 or TRBV12-4 and TRBJ2-7; perhaps TRBD1 as D (7 bases). CDR3 size: 14 residues. The germline V and J ends were trimmed by 5 bases and 0 bases, with 11 bases remaining between them. In nucleotides, the CDR3 is TGTGCCAGCAGTACCCAGGGGGGCTCCTACGAGCAGTACTTC. It translates to CASSTQGGSYEQYF.

J is TRBJ2-3 and V is TRBV12-3 or TRBV12-4, with 11 nucleotides matching TRBD1. This CDR3 has 16 amino acids. Unmatched junction bases numbered 6, after V lost 3 bases and J lost 4 bases. In DNA form, the CDR3 reads TGTGCCAGCAGTTTTGGGACAGGGGGAGGAGCAGATACGCAGTATTTT. Protein sequence: CASSFGTGGGADTQYF.

The V and J genes are TRBV4-1 and TRBJ2-1, with D unresolved. The V gene lost 5 bases and the J gene lost 5 bases, with 10 bases spanning the gap. Germline CDR1 MGHRA, CDR2 YSYEKL. The CDR3 is made up of 13 amino acids. CDR3 in amino acids: CASSSRINNEQFF. CDR3 nucleotides: TGCGCCAGCAGCTCACGGATAAACAATGAGCAGTTCTTC.

The CDR3 nucleotides are TGCAGCGTTCACCTAGCCGGCTATGAGCAGTTCTTC. It is translated as CSVHLAGYEQFF. The gene calls are TRBV29-1 and TRBJ2-1; D is perhaps TRBD2 (5 bases). Trimming removed 5 bases from V and 8 bases from J, with 13 bases in between. The length of the CDR3 is 12 residues. Germline CDR1 is SQVTM and CDR2 is ANQGSEA.

V and J are TRBV20-1 and TRBJ2-5; D tentatively reads TRBD1 or TRBD2 (5 bases each). Germline lookup yields CDR1 DFQATT and CDR2 SNEGSKA (reference sequence). The CDR3 is 14 residues long. The V end was cut by 5 bases, the J end by 5 bases, with 18 bases between. DNA for the CDR3: TGCAGTGCTCCCAAGAGGGACGGGAAGGAGACCCAGTACTTC. The encoded protein is CSAPKRDGKETQYF.

A few counts support this clonotype. This sequence joins TRBV6-2 or TRBV6-3 and TRBJ2-7, with no clear D. V was cut by 0 bases and J by 4 bases, with 7 bases left in between. Germline assignment: CDR1 MNHEY and CDR2 SVGEGT. CDR3 length: 13 amino acids. The CDR3 DNA reads as TGTGCCAGCAGTTACTCTTCCGTATACGAGCAGTACTTC. The encoded protein is CASSYSSVYEQYF.

The chain recombines TRBV7-2 with TRBJ2-4; unclear D gene. The closer fit of TRBJ2-7 to the DNA end suggests the J call may be wrong. This CDR3 has 14 amino acids. Germline V CDR1 and CDR2: SGHTA, FQGNSA. The CDR3 DNA sequence: TGTGCCAGCAGCCCACAGTTTTTTGGGGACGAGCAGTACTTC. It codes for CASSPQFFGDEQYF.

The V gene is TRBV12-3 or TRBV12-4, the J gene TRBJ2-1; 9 bases align to TRBD2. The CDR3 is 15 residues long. V was pared by 5 bases and J by 5 bases, with 7 bases of the junction left unmatched. Here the CDR3 reads CASSQIAGVHNEQFF. DNA of the CDR3: TGTGCCAGCAGTCAGATAGCGGGAGTCCACAATGAGCAGTTCTTC.

The CDR3, as DNA: TGTGCCAGCAGCCAAGATGGGGCAGGGTACCGCGAGCAGTACTTC. This translates into CASSQDGAGYREQYF. The chain recombines TRBV3-1 with TRBJ2-7, with D maybe TRBD1 (5 bases). The germline CDR1 and CDR2 sequences are LGHDT and YNNKEL (reference sequence). The CDR3 covers 15 residues. Trimming cost V 0 bases and J 6 bases, with 15 bases left between them.

V and J are TRBV27 and TRBJ2-1; no firm D call. The V gene's germline CDR1 is MNHEY and CDR2 SMNVEV (reference sequence). The V end was cut by 2 bases, the J end by 7 bases, with 18 bases between. The CDR3 spans 16 residues. The chain's CDR3 is CASSLLRCGSPNEQFF. The CDR3, as DNA: TGTGCCAGCAGTTTACTTCGGTGCGGAAGCCCTAATGAGCAGTTCTTC.

The chain uses TRBV11-2 and TRBJ2-5, with 10 bases matching TRBD1. In germline, CDR1 is SGHAT, CDR2 FQNNGV. The CDR3 runs to 15 residues. Trimming cost V 6 bases and J 4 bases; bases outside gene matches: 8. CDR3 sequence (DNA): TGTGCCAGCAGTTACGGGGACAGGGGAATAGAGACCCAGTACTTC. It codes for CASSYGDRGIETQYF.